These 14 T cell receptor beta chains share one sample of origin, sequenced in a study of cytomegalovirus exposure and HLA in healthy donors. 13 Jbeta primers and 60 Vbeta primers were used for the PCR. Sequencing used immunoSEQ multiplex PCR; TCRdb keeps in-frame clones, though not all of them. The table shows some 180,000 clones, with roughly 74% occurring only once. Sequences were obtained from PBMCs. These receptors were obtained from a woman in her 30s in good health and CMV-seronegative.

CDR3 residues: CATQGLGYGYTF. DNA of the CDR3: TGTGCCACCCAGGGCCTTGGCTATGGCTACACCTTC. The V gene is TRBV2, the J gene TRBJ1-2; D may be TRBD1 (5 bases). The CDR3 length is 12 residues. Germline V CDR1 and CDR2: SNHLY, FYNNEI. Trimming removed 10 bases at V and 4 bases at J, with 13 bases between. The full variable domain, rest sourced from reference TRBV2 and TRBJ1-2, is EPEVTQTPSHQVTQMGQEVILRCVPISNHLYFYWYRQILGQKVEFLVSFYNNEISEKSEIFDDQFSVERPDGSNFTLKIRSTKLEDSAMYFCATQGLGYGYTFGSGTRLTVV.

This clone was seen once. V is TRBV4-2 and J is TRBJ1-2; D possibly corresponds to TRBD1 (5 bases). This CDR3 has 15 residues. Trimming took off 2 bases at V and 4 bases at J, with 14 bases between the two ends. Germline V CDR1 and CDR2: LGHNA, YNFKEQ. CDR3 amino acids: CASSQQKDTFYGYTF. CDR3 DNA sequence: TGTGCCAGCAGCCAACAAAAGGACACCTTCTATGGCTACACCTTC.

This chain links TRBV18 with TRBJ1-4; D ambiguous. Looked up from germline, CDR1 is KGHSH and CDR2 is LQKENI. This CDR3 has 15 residues. V lost 1 base to trimming and J lost 0 bases, with 6 bases between them. CDR3 region: CASSPLYATNEKLFF. The CDR3 nucleotides read TGTGCCAGCTCACCACTTTATGCAACTAATGAAAAACTGTTTTTT. Based on the CDR3 plus reference TRBV18 and TRBJ1-4, the full variable domain is NAGVMQNPRHLVRRRGQEARLRCSPMKGHSHVYWYRQLPEEGLKFMVYLQKENIIDESGMPKERFSAEFPKEGPSILRIQQVVRGDSAAYFCASSPLYATNEKLFFGSGTQLSVL.

The chain has TRBV5-1 and TRBJ2-2, with TRBD1 identical over 8 bases. The V and J ends lost 0 bases and 4 bases, in that order; junction bases with no gene match: 2. From germline, CDR1 is SGHRS and CDR2 YFSETQ. The CDR3 consists of 15 residues. As DNA, the CDR3 is TGCGCCAGCAGCTTGGCCACAGGGGGCACCGGGGAGCTGTTTTTT. Translated: CASSLATGGTGELFF. Full variable domain (remainder filled in from reference TRBV5-1 and TRBJ2-2): KAGVTQTPRYLIKTRGQQVTLSCSPISGHRSVSWYQQTPGQGLQFLFEYFSETQRNKGNFPGRFSGRQFSNSRSEMNVSTLELGDSALYLCASSLATGGTGELFFGEGSRLTVL.

The chain combines TRBV7-2 with TRBJ1-5; TRBD1 might be the D (5 bases). Germline V gives CDR1 SGHTA, CDR2 FQGNSA. The germline V and J ends were trimmed by 5 bases and 6 bases, with 14 bases remaining between them. The CDR3 sequence is 14 residues long. CDR3: CASSRGDGGQPQHF. The CDR3 DNA is TGTGCCAGCAGCCGAGGGGACGGGGGTCAGCCCCAGCATTTT. Using reference TRBV7-2 and TRBJ1-5 for the parts outside the CDR3, the full variable domain is GAGVSQSPSNKVTEKGKDVELRCDPISGHTALYWYRQSLGQGLEFLIYFQGNSAPDKSGLPSDRFSAERTGGSVSTLTIQRTQQEDSAVYLCASSRGDGGQPQHFGDGTRLSIL.

This clone has just a few counts. V and J are TRBV9 and TRBJ2-7; 9 bases fit TRBD1. CDR3 size: 16 residues. Germline CDR1 and CDR2: SGDLS and YYNGEE. V gave up 4 bases and J gave up 5 bases; unmatched junction bases: 13. Written as DNA, the CDR3 is TGTGCCAGCAGCCTTCAACCGGGACAGGGCGTCGACGAGCAGTACTTC. Encoded protein: CASSLQPGQGVDEQYF.

The CDR3 is CASSFRGILGAFF. The CDR3 DNA is TGTGCCAGCAGCTTTCGAGGCATCCTGGGAGCTTTCTTT. The rearrangement joins TRBV5-4 to TRBJ1-1; D gene uncertain. Germline V gene lookup returns CDR1 SGHNT and CDR2 YYREEE (reference sequence). The ends were cut back, 2 bases at V and 10 bases at J, with 15 bases in the middle. The CDR3 runs to 13 residues.

The genes are TRBV29-1 and TRBJ1-1; D remains ambiguous. Per the germline V gene, CDR1 is SQVTM and CDR2 is ANQGSEA. This CDR3 contains 12 residues. V shed 3 bases and J shed 5 bases, with 10 bases lying between them. The CDR3 spells CSVDRTLTEAFF. In nucleotides, the CDR3 is TGCAGCGTTGACAGGACTTTAACTGAAGCTTTCTTT.

The chain couples TRBV27 to TRBJ2-7, with D possibly TRBD1 on 6 matching bases. V dropped 2 bases and J dropped 6 bases, with 8 bases sitting between them. Germline assignment: CDR1 MNHEY and CDR2 SMNVEV (reference sequence). CDR3 length equals 12 residues. The CDR3 sequence is CASSLTGREQYF. In nucleotides, the CDR3 is TGTGCCAGCAGTTTAACAGGGCGCGAGCAGTACTTC.

The rearrangement joins TRBV5-1 to TRBJ1-1; possibly TRBD1 for D (6 bases). CDR1 is SGHRS and CDR2 is YFSETQ in the germline V gene. Trimming shortened V by 0 bases and J by 5 bases, and 8 bases separated the two germline ends. The CDR3 covers 13 residues. CDR3 sequence: CASSLAQGTEAFF. In DNA, the CDR3 is TGCGCCAGCAGCTTGGCTCAGGGGACTGAAGCTTTCTTT.

As concerns this clone: One end of the junction varies from germline; a read error may be responsible. V is TRBV18 and J is TRBJ2-5, with 10 positions matching TRBD1. The CDR3 is 12 residues long. CDR1 KGHSH and CDR2 LQKENI come from the germline V gene. CDR3: CASSLTPGQGNF. The CDR3 bases are TGTGCCAGCTCACTCACTCCGGGACAGGGGAACTTC.

The chain recombines TRBV11-1 with TRBJ2-1; 12 bases map to TRBD2. Germline V gene lookup returns CDR1 SGHAT and CDR2 FQDESV (reference sequence). The ends lost 1 base at V and 9 bases at J; junction bases unmatched: 4. This CDR3 contains 15 residues. Here the CDR3 reads CASSLGTSGAGEQFF. The CDR3 region has the DNA TGTGCCAGCAGCTTAGGGACTAGCGGGGCGGGTGAGCAGTTCTTC.

V and J are TRBV7-2 and TRBJ2-1, with 12 bases identical to TRBD2. The CDR3 is 15 residues long. V lost 2 bases and J lost 12; bases outside the gene matches: 8. The V gene's germline CDR1 is SGHTA and CDR2 FQGNSA. The CDR3 region has the DNA TGTGCCAGCAGCTTACTCGGACTAGCGGGATCGGTGCAGTTCTTC. Translation: CASSLLGLAGSVQFF. Looking up the rest from reference TRBV7-2 and TRBJ2-1 gives the full variable domain: GAGVSQSPSNKVTEKGKDVELRCDPISGHTALYWYRQSLGQGLEFLIYFQGNSAPDKSGLPSDRFSAERTGGSVSTLTIQRTQQEDSAVYLCASSLLGLAGSVQFFGPGTRLTVL.

This chain uses TRBV30 with TRBJ2-7, with TRBD2 matching over 15 bases. Germline CDR1 GTSNPN, CDR2 SVGIG (reference sequence). V shed 7 bases and J 3 bases; nucleotides not matched to a gene: 7. This CDR3 spans 15 amino acids. CDR3 bases: TGTGCCTTATACCCGGGACTAGCGGGAGGCTACGAGCAGTACTTC. Translation gives CALYPGLAGGYEQYF.